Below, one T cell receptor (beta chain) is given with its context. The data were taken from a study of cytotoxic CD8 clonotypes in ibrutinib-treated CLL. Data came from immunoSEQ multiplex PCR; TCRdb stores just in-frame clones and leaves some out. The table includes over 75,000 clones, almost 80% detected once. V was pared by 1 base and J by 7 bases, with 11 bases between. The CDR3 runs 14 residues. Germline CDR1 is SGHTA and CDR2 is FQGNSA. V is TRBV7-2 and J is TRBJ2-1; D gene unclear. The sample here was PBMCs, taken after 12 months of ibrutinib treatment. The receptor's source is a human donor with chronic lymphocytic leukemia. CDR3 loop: CASSLVVDRNEQFF. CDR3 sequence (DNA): TGTGCCAGCAGCTTAGTTGTAGATCGAAATGAGCAGTTCTTC.